These T cell receptor beta chains were read from a single sample in a study of human T cells and chemical hapten exposure. Via MiXCR, TCRdb re-called the RACE reads, giving one row per CDR3 protein. There are about 68,000 distinct CDR3 sequences in the sample; around 9.9% occur only once, and 4% to 6% lies in the top ten. This sample comprised whole blood, obtained in connection with sensitization to the hapten diphenylcyclopropenone (DPC). The source of these receptors is a woman between 50 and 59 years old with alopecia areata. Some clones in this sample may be carry-over from other donors' samples. Each CDR3 is given without its conserved first and last residue. Fields, in order: V gene, J gene, CDR3 protein.

V gene: TRBV19; J gene: TRBJ1-5; CDR3 protein: ATAGQNNQPQH
V gene: TRBV20-1; J gene: TRBJ1-1; CDR3 protein: SASLEPHTEAF
V gene: TRBV20-1; J gene: TRBJ1-5; CDR3 protein: SATAGRLNQPQH
V gene: TRBV7-2; J gene: TRBJ2-7; CDR3 protein: ASSPSPNPSYEQY
V gene: TRBV11-2; J gene: TRBJ2-3; CDR3 protein: ASSRLGQLTDTQY
V gene: TRBV30; J gene: TRBJ1-4; CDR3 protein: AWSPQGVEKLF
V gene: TRBV11-2; J gene: TRBJ2-7; CDR3 protein: ASSLGGQSASGQY
V gene: TRBV2; J gene: TRBJ2-7; CDR3 protein: ASSRSGTISYEQY
V gene: TRBV12-3/TRBV12-4; J gene: TRBJ2-7; CDR3 protein: ASSRDRVYEQY
V gene: TRBV20-1; J gene: TRBJ2-5; CDR3 protein: SASTRRTGEETQY
V gene: TRBV19; J gene: TRBJ2-3; CDR3 protein: ASNALAGGEDTQY
V gene: TRBV29-1; J gene: TRBJ2-2; CDR3 protein: SVADKNTGELF
V gene: TRBV6-2/TRBV6-3; J gene: TRBJ2-1; CDR3 protein: ASRGWSGAYNEQF
V gene: TRBV19; J gene: TRBJ2-2; CDR3 protein: ASSIVEGDRGELF
V gene: TRBV27; J gene: TRBJ2-3; CDR3 protein: ASSWLAGQAVTDTQY
V gene: TRBV28; J gene: TRBJ2-7; CDR3 protein: ASSLGSGPSYEQY
V gene: TRBV12-3/TRBV12-4; J gene: TRBJ2-3; CDR3 protein: ASSFKVTPTDTQY
V gene: TRBV20-1; J gene: TRBJ1-2; CDR3 protein: SARVPGFTLPFYGYT
V gene: TRBV6-5; J gene: TRBJ1-1; CDR3 protein: ASSFLNPGPFRGTEAF
V gene: TRBV27; J gene: TRBJ2-7; CDR3 protein: ASSLSGTGPSYKQY
V gene: TRBV15; J gene: TRBJ1-2; CDR3 protein: ATSSSDRGLFYGYT
V gene: TRBV9; J gene: TRBJ1-6; CDR3 protein: ASSAGGISSPLH